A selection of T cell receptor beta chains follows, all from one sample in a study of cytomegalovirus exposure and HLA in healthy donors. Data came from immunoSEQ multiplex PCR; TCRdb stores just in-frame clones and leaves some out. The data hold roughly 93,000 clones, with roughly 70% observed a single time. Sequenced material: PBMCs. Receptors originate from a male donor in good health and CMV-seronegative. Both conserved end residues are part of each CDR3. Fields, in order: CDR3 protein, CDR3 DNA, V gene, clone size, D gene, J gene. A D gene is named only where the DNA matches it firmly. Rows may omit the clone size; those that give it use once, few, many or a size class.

CDR3: CASSLAGTENTEAFF
DNA: TGTGCCAGCAGCTTAGCGGGCACAGAGAACACTGAAGCTTTCTTT
V: TRBV7-9
size: -
D: -
J: TRBJ1-1

CDR3: CASSQDPGGAKNIQYF
DNA: TGCGCCAGCAGCCAAGACCCAGGGGGAGCCAAAAACATTCAGTACTTC
V: TRBV4-3
size: -
D: TRBD1
J: TRBJ2-4

CDR3: CASSYQRELAHEQYF
DNA: TGTGCCAGCAGCTATCAGCGGGAGTTAGCCCACGAGCAGTACTTC
V: TRBV7-2
size: -
D: TRBD2
J: TRBJ2-7

CDR3: CASSQLGLAGYNEQFF
DNA: TGTGCCAGCAGCCAGCTCGGACTAGCGGGCTACAATGAGCAGTTCTTC
V: TRBV4-2
size: -
D: TRBD2
J: TRBJ2-1

CDR3: CASSVPGLAGEDTQYF
DNA: TGTGCCAGCAGCGTACCGGGACTAGCGGGAGAAGATACGCAGTATTTT
V: TRBV9
size: -
D: TRBD2
J: TRBJ2-3

CDR3: CATKTSGRGETQYF
DNA: TGTGCCACCAAGACTAGCGGGAGAGGAGAGACCCAGTACTTC
V: TRBV2
size: -
D: TRBD2
J: TRBJ2-5

CDR3: CASSLGETQYF
DNA: TGTGCCAGCAGCCTCGGGGAGACCCAGTACTTC
V: TRBV14
size: -
D: -
J: TRBJ2-5

CDR3: CASSPRTGGVYGYTF
DNA: TGTGCCAGCAGTCCACGGACAGGGGGCGTGTATGGCTACACCTTC
V: TRBV27
size: few
D: TRBD1
J: TRBJ1-2

CDR3: CASSFTDRGAHYGYTF
DNA: TGTGCCAGCAGCTTTACAGACAGGGGGGCACACTATGGCTACACCTTC
V: TRBV7-9
size: -
D: TRBD1
J: TRBJ1-2

CDR3: CASSVVGPRGTEAFF
DNA: TGTGCCAGCAGTGTAGTAGGTCCTCGGGGCACTGAAGCTTTCTTT
V: TRBV25-1
size: few
D: -
J: TRBJ1-1

CDR3: CATSREVSADTQYF
DNA: TGTGCCACCAGCAGAGAAGTAAGCGCAGATACGCAGTATTTT
V: TRBV15
size: -
D: -
J: TRBJ2-3

CDR3: CASSLFQVNEQFF
DNA: TGTGCCAGCAGCTTGTTTCAGGTCAATGAGCAGTTCTTC
V: TRBV7-9
size: -
D: -
J: TRBJ2-1

CDR3: CAWRGLAGDSYNEQFF
DNA: TGTGCCTGGAGGGGACTAGCGGGAGACTCCTACAATGAGCAGTTCTTC
V: TRBV30
size: -
D: TRBD2
J: TRBJ2-1

CDR3: CASSSEGVGNQPQHF
DNA: TGTGCCAGCAGTTCAGAGGGGGTGGGCAATCAGCCCCAGCATTTT
V: TRBV27
size: -
D: -
J: TRBJ1-5

CDR3: CASSVQGRETQYF
DNA: TGCGCCAGCAGCGTACAGGGCCGGGAGACCCAGTACTTC
V: TRBV5-1
size: -
D: -
J: TRBJ2-5

CDR3: CASVRAANTEAFF
DNA: TGTGCCAGCGTCAGGGCGGCGAACACTGAAGCTTTCTTT
V: TRBV6-6
size: few
D: -
J: TRBJ1-1

CDR3: CSVVGIHRDSDGYTF
DNA: TGCAGCGTTGTCGGTATCCACAGGGATTCGGATGGCTACACCTTC
V: TRBV29-1
size: -
D: -
J: TRBJ1-2

CDR3: CASSELGQDYGYTF
DNA: TGTGCCAGCAGTGAACTGGGGCAGGATTATGGCTACACCTTC
V: TRBV2
size: -
D: -
J: TRBJ1-2

CDR3: CASSSDRSGSYEQYF
DNA: TGTGCCAGCAGCTCCGACAGGAGCGGCTCCTACGAGCAGTACTTC
V: TRBV7-9
size: -
D: -
J: TRBJ2-7

CDR3: CASSDSAGAGEKLFF
DNA: TGTGCCAGCAGTGACTCGGCAGGGGCTGGTGAAAAACTGTTTTTT
V: TRBV6-4
size: -
D: -
J: TRBJ1-4

CDR3: CASSLNKGAYEQYF
DNA: TGTGCCAGCAGCCTAAATAAGGGGGCCTACGAGCAGTACTTC
V: TRBV28
size: -
D: -
J: TRBJ2-7

CDR3: CASSRGTRGNTDTQYF
DNA: TGTGCCAGCAGTAGGGGGACACGTGGGAACACAGATACGCAGTATTTT
V: TRBV5-8
size: -
D: -
J: TRBJ2-3

CDR3: CASTTIGDRGRNTEAFF
DNA: TGTGCCAGCACTACGATTGGGGACAGGGGACGGAACACTGAAGCTTTCTTT
V: TRBV27
size: -
D: TRBD1
J: TRBJ1-1